Following are 15 T cell receptor beta chains from one sample sequenced in a study of blood T cell repertoires in COVID-19. Assay used: immunoSEQ multiplex PCR; TCRdb lists only in-frame clones, some missing. Seen here are about 89,000 clones, 65% to 85% observed once, and the top ten hold 6.3%. Sequences were obtained from peripheral blood. Receptor source: a man between 70 and 80 years old with COVID-19, enrolled during active disease.

The chain couples TRBV7-2 to TRBJ2-1, with a weak D call TRBD1 (8 bases). The germline V and J ends were trimmed by 6 bases and 0 bases, with 15 bases remaining between them. The CDR3 runs 16 residues. Germline loops: CDR1 SGHTA, CDR2 FQGNSA. The CDR3 DNA reads TGTGCCAGCAGAGCAGGGGGCGGGGGCTCCTACAATGAGCAGTTCTTC. This translates into CASRAGGGGSYNEQFF. The full variable domain, its missing parts supplied by reference TRBV7-2 and TRBJ2-1, is GAGVSQSPSNKVTEKGKDVELRCDPISGHTALYWYRQSLGQGLEFLIYFQGNSAPDKSGLPSDRFSAERTGGSVSTLTIQRTQQEDSAVYLCASRAGGGGSYNEQFFGPGTRLTVL.

This clone appeared a single time. The V call is TRBV28, the J call TRBJ2-2; TRBD2 might be the D (5 bases). The germline CDR1 and CDR2 sequences are MDHEN and SYDVKM. The CDR3 covers 14 residues. V lost 6 bases and J 0 bases, leaving 8 bases between the germline ends. Here the CDR3 reads CASSSGANTGELFF. Written as DNA, the CDR3 is TGTGCCAGCAGCAGCGGAGCGAACACCGGGGAGCTGTTTTTT.

The rearrangement links TRBV5-8 to TRBJ2-4; 8 nucleotides agree with TRBD1. CDR1 is SGHTS, CDR2 YDEGEE, per germline. Trimming removed 2 bases from V and 0 bases from J; junction bases left unmatched: 4. The CDR3 loop spans 16 amino acids. The CDR3 region has the DNA TGTGCCAGCAGCTTTCCGGGACAGGTAGCCAAAAACATTCAGTACTTC. Encoded protein: CASSFPGQVAKNIQYF.

The gene calls are TRBV7-9 and TRBJ2-5; D gene uncertain. Deletions cut 3 bases from V and 5 bases from J, with 10 bases between. From germline, CDR1 is SEHNR and CDR2 FQNEAQ (reference sequence). This CDR3 spans 13 amino acids. Here the CDR3 DNA reads TGTGCCAGCAGCTTGGCCAGTATGGAGACCCAGTACTTC. This gives the protein CASSLASMETQYF.

The V gene is TRBV10-3, the J gene TRBJ1-1, with D uncertain. The germline V gene has CDR1 ENHRY and CDR2 SYGVKD. The CDR3 extends over 15 amino acids. V lost 7 bases to trimming and J lost 1 base, with 16 bases between them. The CDR3 DNA follows: TGTGCCATCACCCGAACCGGGGAGGGGAACACTGAAGCTTTCTTT. Protein product: CAITRTGEGNTEAFF.

The chain is built from TRBV7-9 and TRBJ1-2; perhaps TRBD1 as D (5 bases). V was trimmed by 5 bases and J by 5 bases, leaving 12 bases between them. The CDR3 loop spans 13 amino acids. Germline values: CDR1 SEHNR, CDR2 FQNEAQ (reference sequence). In DNA form, the CDR3 reads TGTGCCAGCAGCCTGGCTGCAGGGTATGGCTACACCTTC. Amino acid sequence: CASSLAAGYGYTF.

DNA for the CDR3: TGCGCCAGCAGCTTGGTGGCAGGTCCCTCCTACGAGCAGTACTTC. It is translated as CASSLVAGPSYEQYF. The genes are TRBV5-1 and TRBJ2-7; no clear D. CDR1 SGHRS and CDR2 YFSETQ come from the germline V gene. Trimming cost V 0 bases and J 0 bases, with 10 bases left between them. The CDR3 spans 15 residues.

The gene calls are TRBV6-5 and TRBJ2-2; D remains unclear. From germline, CDR1 is MNHEY and CDR2 SVGAGI. The CDR3 runs to 13 residues. Trimming removed 8 bases from V and 4 bases from J, with 11 bases in between. For the CDR3, the DNA is TGTGCCAGCCGATTTAGCAGCACCGGGGAGCTGTTTTTT. Translated, it gives CASRFSSTGELFF.

This clone came up a few times. V and J are TRBV9 and TRBJ2-1, with TRBD2 matching 7 bases. Germline V lookup: CDR1 SGDLS, CDR2 YYNGEE. The CDR3 runs 16 residues. J was trimmed by 8 bases and V by 0 bases; bases with no gene match: 11. DNA of the CDR3: TGTGCCAGCAGCGTAGAGGCGTGGGGAGGGAACCATGAGCAGTTCTTC. Its protein is CASSVEAWGGNHEQFF.

Only a few counts were recorded for this clone. The gene calls are TRBV4-1 and TRBJ1-1; D remains unclear. CDR1 is MGHRA, CDR2 YSYEKL, per germline. Between the trimmed V and J ends, which lost 1 base and 0 bases, there was a span of 18 bases. The CDR3 sequence is 18 residues long. The CDR3 region is CASSQGDLAGPMNTEAFF. The CDR3 nucleotides read TGCGCCAGCAGCCAAGGAGATCTGGCAGGCCCCATGAACACTGAAGCTTTCTTT.

This clone turned up a few times. The rearrangement uses TRBV7-2 and TRBJ2-3; perhaps TRBD1 as D (6 bases). The CDR3 sequence is 16 residues long. The germline CDR1 and CDR2 sequences are SGHTA and FQGNSA. The V end was cut by 2 bases, the J end by 4 bases, with 16 bases between. CDR3 coding DNA: TGTGCCAGCAGCTTATATTATTACAGGGCCTCAGATACGCAGTATTTT. Its protein is CASSLYYYRASDTQYF.

V usage is TRBV15 and J usage is TRBJ1-1, with a weak D call TRBD1 (5 bases). V lost 5 bases and J lost 0, with 10 bases in between. Germline CDR1 LNHNV, CDR2 YYDKDF (reference sequence). This CDR3 comprises 14 residues. CDR3 nucleotide sequence: TGTGCCACCAGCCGCAGGGTGGTGAACACTGAAGCTTTCTTT. This sequence encodes CATSRRVVNTEAFF.

The chain has TRBV11-3 and TRBJ1-1; no firm D call. The CDR3 has 12 residues. V dropped 0 bases and J dropped 7 bases, with 6 bases sitting between them. From germline, CDR1 is SGHNT and CDR2 YENEEA. CDR3 DNA: TGTGCCAGCAGCTTAGAGTCTTTTGAAGCTTTCTTT. Its translation is CASSLESFEAFF. Drawing the rest from reference TRBV11-3 and TRBJ1-1, the complete variable domain is EAGVVQSPRYKIIEKKQPVAFWCNPISGHNTLYWYLQNLGQGPELLIRYENEEAVDDSQLPKDRFSAERLKGVDSTLKIQPAELGDSAVYLCASSLESFEAFFGQGTRLTVV.

The gene calls are TRBV20-1 and TRBJ1-6, with D unresolved. The CDR3 has 13 residues. Germline CDR1 reads DFQATT; CDR2 reads SNEGSKA (reference sequence). Trimming took 3 bases from V and 6 from J, leaving 9 bases between them. The CDR3 reads CSASRQSNSPLHF. In DNA, the CDR3 is TGCAGTGCTAGTCGTCAGTCTAATTCACCCCTCCACTTT.

The chain uses TRBV12-3 or TRBV12-4 and TRBJ1-3; D may be TRBD1 (6 bases). The length of the CDR3 is 13 residues. Trimming took off 5 bases at V and 11 bases at J, with 16 bases between the two ends. CDR3 DNA sequence: TGTGCCAGCAGTCTCGGGACAAGTGGTGCCATATATTTT. This translates into CASSLGTSGAIYF.